This entry describes one TCR beta chain. Its antigen target is currently unknown. The record has no base qualities; no much larger clone is one base away. Additional DNA sequences in this sample encode the identical CDR3. The source of the sample is a study of somatic mutations in cytotoxic T cells in rheumatoid arthritis (dated by TCRdb to 2016 to 2017). In terms of the full investigation: Some V beta antibody-stained T-cell populations were flow-sorted on a FACSAria II or Sony SH800 at nearly 100% purity, and sorted V beta1+ cells also underwent TCRB sequencing. For 65 to 70 rheumatoid arthritis patients and 20 or so healthy controls, TCRB deep sequencing was carried out. Patient and control groups had essentially identical median ages. To characterize clonality, the study used TCRB deep sequencing while asking whether somatic mutations are carried by expanded CD8+ T-cell clones in newly diagnosed, untreated rheumatoid arthritis.

Study-wide conclusions, independent of this receptor: The largest CD8+ clone made up more than 20% of CD8+ cells in about an eighth of the roughly 60 patients, and blood and synovial fluid shared several identical CD8+ TCRB sequences. The slight underrepresentation of TRBV07 in patients was not corrected for multiple comparisons. Viral specificity could not be ruled out by absence from virus-specific databases, and the antigen targets of the expanded CD8+ clones remained unknown. There was no significant difference in CD8+ T-cell clonality between rheumatoid arthritis patients and age-matched healthy controls. CD8+ clonality increased with age in patients (Spearman r ≈ 0.5) but not in healthy controls.

With a median age of 56 years (range roughly 20-75) and around 51% female, the healthy controls consisted of some 20 blood donors whose buffy coats were used. CD4+ and CD8+ cells were isolated by positive magnetic bead selection on an AutoMACS, and purity was checked by flow cytometry. Isolation of peripheral blood mononuclear cells was done through Ficoll-Paque PLUS density gradient separation. Using Nucleospin Tissue or Tissue XS kits, DNA was extracted from CD4-enriched, CD8-enriched or PBMC samples, with quantification by a Qubit 2.0 fluorometer. In the germline V gene (reference sequence), CDR1 corresponds to SEHNR and CDR2 to FQNEAQ. The CDR3 contains 13 residues, cysteine and phenylalanine counted. Of the read, only the CDR3 DNA is kept; its 39 bases are in frame from base 1. V loses 2 bases at its end and J loses 8 bases; junction bases beyond the gene matches: 2. The immunoSEQ assay was applied to genomic DNA for TCRB CDR3 sequencing. The original pipeline was this. Nothing other than productive TCRB rearrangements was included in the analyses. Defining a clone by its unique TCRB CDR3 sequence, the study calculated clonality as a productive clonality index derived from Shannon entropy. The template counts of each clone relative to the total templates per sample were used to calculate repertoire overlap between two samples. A correlation with a Spearman r of 0.61 was found between V-gene usage by flow cytometry and V-gene usage by TCRB sequencing. This is the immuneACCESS table as TCRdb keeps it, with only in-frame sequences that have V and J called. A part of the clones is gone; compared with another copy, unresolved V genes explain less than half, and the rest is unexplained. Clone size and the V and J calls come from that table; the DNA yielded D and trimming. The sample table holds approximately 9,800 clones, of which roughly four fifths were seen once. Around 20% of the sample is in the top ten clones.

The chain joins TRBV7-9 to TRBJ2-1; 8 bases in the junction line up with TRBD2. Sequencing was done on a sample of CD8+ T cells sorted from blood. The TCR originated in a woman between 50 and 59 years old in good health. The base sequence is TGTGCCAGCAGCTTAAGCGGGAGCGATGAGCAGTTCTTC. Its translation reads: CASSLSGSDEQFF.